This T cell receptor beta chain stems from a study of shared clonotypes between healthy human individuals. The CDR3 runs to 13 residues. The V and J ends lost 4 bases and 7 bases, in that order; junction bases with no gene match: 5. The V gene's germline CDR1 is SGHKS and CDR2 YYEKEE (reference sequence). The data were produced by immunoSEQ multiplex PCR, yet TCRdb's version contains in-frame clones alone and is incomplete. This table has 2,500,000 or so clones, 80% to 95% appearing once. The chain recombines TRBV5-5 with TRBJ1-5; 7 bases map to TRBD1. The sequence was obtained from a man aged 18-30 years in good health. Some clones in this sample may be carry-over from other donors' samples. Input material: naive CD4+ T cells from PBMCs. The subset was: CD45RA+ positively selected. CDR3 amino acids: CASSRDSGQPQHF. In DNA, the CDR3 is TGTGCCAGCAGCAGGGACAGCGGACAGCCCCAGCATTTT.